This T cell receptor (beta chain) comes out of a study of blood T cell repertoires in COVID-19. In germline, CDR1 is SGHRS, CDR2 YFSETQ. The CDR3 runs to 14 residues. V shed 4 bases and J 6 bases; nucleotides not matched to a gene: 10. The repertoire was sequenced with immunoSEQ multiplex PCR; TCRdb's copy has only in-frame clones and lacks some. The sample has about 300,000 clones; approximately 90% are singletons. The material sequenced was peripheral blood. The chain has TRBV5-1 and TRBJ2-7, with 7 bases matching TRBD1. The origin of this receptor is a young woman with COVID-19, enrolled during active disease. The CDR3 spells CASSQGETGIEQYF. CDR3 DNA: TGCGCCAGCAGCCAGGGGGAGACAGGGATCGAGCAGTACTTC.